What follows are 21 T cell receptor beta chains derived from one specimen sequenced in a study of response to subunit inactivated influenza vaccine. A single record per CDR3 protein comes from TCRdb applying MiXCR to the RT-PCR reads. Of about 480,000 distinct CDR3 sequences in the sample, 10% to 11% were seen once. The sequences come from PBMCs from blood, collected roughly 45 days after vaccination. The receptors here all came from a man in his fifties or sixties who received an inactivated influenza vaccine.

The chain joins TRBV6-5 to TRBJ1-3; D call uncertain. Germline CDR1 is MNHEY and CDR2 is SVGAGI. This CDR3 has 14 residues. Trimming pared 4 bases from V and 2 bases from J, leaving 9 bases between. CDR3 sequence (DNA): TGTGCCAGCAGTTCCCTCGTTGCTGGAAACACCATATATTTT. Translating it yields CASSSLVAGNTIYF.

This chain joins TRBV12-3 or TRBV12-4 and TRBJ2-5; TRBD1 matches at 9 bases. This CDR3 has 16 amino acids. Trimming cost V 4 bases and J 5 bases; bases outside gene matches: 11. The CDR3 bases are TGTGCCAGCAGTTGGTGGCCGGGACAGGGCCCTGAGACCCAGTACTTC. Translated, it gives CASSWWPGQGPETQYF.

This clonotype was counted a few times. J is TRBJ1-6 and V is TRBV5-1; no firm D call. CDR1 and CDR2 (germline): SGHRS, YFSETQ. Trimming removed 0 bases from V and 9 bases from J, with 13 bases in between. The CDR3 totals 15 residues. The CDR3 spells CASSLASGLGSPLHF. The CDR3 DNA is TGCGCCAGCAGCTTGGCCAGCGGGTTGGGTTCACCCCTCCACTTT.

This clonotype was seen ten or more times. The V and J genes are TRBV11-1 and TRBJ2-3, with a possible D match to TRBD1 (5 bases). This CDR3 comprises 16 residues. Germline V lookup: CDR1 SGHAT, CDR2 FQDESV (reference sequence). Trimming cost V 5 bases and J 3 bases, with 18 bases left between them. DNA for the CDR3: TGTGCCAGCAGCCCCCGACAGCCTCGCAGAACAGATACGCAGTATTTT. It codes for CASSPRQPRRTDTQYF.

This clonotype was recorded many times. V and J are TRBV7-2 and TRBJ2-3, with D unclear. CDR3 length equals 14 residues. CDR1 and CDR2 from the germline V gene are SGHTA and FQGNSA. Trimming stripped 1 base from V and 0 bases from J, with 5 bases between. This CDR3 reads CASSLVSSTDTQYF. The CDR3 DNA is TGTGCCAGCAGCTTAGTCAGTAGCACAGATACGCAGTATTTT.

The V and J genes are TRBV20-1 and TRBJ1-5, with a weak D call TRBD1 (5 bases). V was trimmed by 3 bases and J by 2 bases, leaving 14 bases between them. CDR1 is DFQATT and CDR2 is SNEGSKA in the germline V gene (reference sequence). The CDR3 sequence is 15 residues long. CDR3 protein: CSARDWGAGNQPQHF. CDR3 DNA sequence: TGCAGTGCTAGGGATTGGGGCGCCGGCAATCAGCCCCAGCATTTT.

V and J are TRBV20-1 and TRBJ1-4; D possibly corresponds to TRBD1 (6 bases). This CDR3 contains 15 residues. Germline V gene data show CDR1 as DFQATT and CDR2 as SNEGSKA (reference sequence). V dropped 0 bases and J dropped 3 bases, with 11 bases sitting between them. The CDR3 region has the DNA TGCAGTGCTAGAGACCGCGCAGGGGCTAATGAAAAACTGTTTTTT. This sequence encodes CSARDRAGANEKLFF.

This clonotype has a handful of counts. The chain links TRBV5-1 to TRBJ2-1; 8 nucleotides line up with TRBD1. V trimming: 0 bases; J trimming: 1 base; junction bases outside the gene matches: 3. The CDR3 consists of 16 residues. Germline V gene data show CDR1 as SGHRS and CDR2 as YFSETQ. The CDR3 DNA reads TGCGCCAGCAGCTTGGATGGACAGGGTTCCTACAATGAGCAGTTCTTC. Protein product: CASSLDGQGSYNEQFF.

This clonotype turned up a few times. This chain links TRBV24-1 with TRBJ2-2; TRBD1 aligns across 7 bases. There are 14 residues in the CDR3. CDR1 is KGHDR and CDR2 is SFDVKD in the germline V gene. The V segment lost 5 bases and the J segment 6 bases; nucleotides outside the gene matches: 5. The CDR3: CATSGDRVPGELFF. CDR3 DNA sequence: TGTGCCACCAGTGGAGACAGGGTGCCCGGGGAGCTGTTTTTT.

This clonotype was seen a handful of times. This chain uses TRBV7-2 with TRBJ2-5, with no clear D. The CDR3 loop spans 13 amino acids. CDR1 is SGHTA and CDR2 is FQGNSA in the germline V gene. V dropped 5 bases and J dropped 3 bases, with 10 bases sitting between them. In DNA form, the CDR3 reads TGTGCCAGCAGCCGATACACTAAAGAGACCCAGTACTTC. The encoded protein is CASSRYTKETQYF.

This clonotype was seen only a few times. J is TRBJ1-2 and V is TRBV7-2; D gene ambiguous. CDR3 size: 13 residues. Germline V gives CDR1 SGHTA, CDR2 FQGNSA. V was shortened by 3 bases and J by 7 bases, with 12 bases between the two germline ends. For the CDR3, the DNA is TGTGCCAGCAGCTTTTTAGGGAAATCTGGCTACACCTTC. Translating gives CASSFLGKSGYTF. The entire variable domain, with the rest obtained from reference TRBV7-2 and TRBJ1-2, is as follows: GAGVSQSPSNKVTEKGKDVELRCDPISGHTALYWYRQSLGQGLEFLIYFQGNSAPDKSGLPSDRFSAERTGGSVSTLTIQRTQQEDSAVYLCASSFLGKSGYTFGSGTRLTVV.

This clonotype has a handful of counts. The rearrangement links TRBV9 to TRBJ2-1; D may correspond to TRBD1 or TRBD2 (5 bases each). The CDR3 extends over 12 amino acids. The germline V gene has CDR1 SGDLS and CDR2 YYNGEE. Trimming removed 5 bases from V and 7 bases from J, with 10 bases in between. As DNA, the CDR3 is TGTGCCAGCAGGGGGCCGGGGAATGAGCAGTTCTTC. It is translated as CASRGPGNEQFF.

This chain connects TRBV25-1 to TRBJ1-2, with a possible D match to TRBD1 (5 bases). V dropped 3 bases and J dropped 4 bases, with 15 bases sitting between them. The CDR3 totals 15 residues. CDR1 MGHDK and CDR2 SYGVNS come from the germline V gene. CDR3 bases: TGTGCCAGCAGTGACTACCTTACAGGCCCCTATGGCTACACCTTC. Its protein product is CASSDYLTGPYGYTF.

This chain connects TRBV11-2 to TRBJ2-1, with 9 bases that match TRBD2. Germline V gene sequence: CDR1 SGHAT, CDR2 FQNNGV. The CDR3 length is 15 residues. Trimming took 1 base from V and 5 from J; bases not matched to a gene: 3. The CDR3 reads CASSLGSGSHNEQFF. CDR3 DNA: TGTGCCAGCAGCTTAGGTAGCGGGAGCCACAATGAGCAGTTCTTC.

This chain links TRBV20-1 with TRBJ1-2; TRBD1 might be the D (5 bases). The germline V and J ends were trimmed by 4 bases and 4 bases, with 19 bases remaining between them. The CDR3 contains 15 residues. Germline CDR1 reads DFQATT; CDR2 reads SNEGSKA (reference sequence). DNA for the CDR3: TGCAGTGCTATCGGAGGGGACGGCTACCTCTATGGCTACACCTTC. Its protein product is CSAIGGDGYLYGYTF.

The V and J genes are TRBV11-2 and TRBJ2-2; D is unresolved. This CDR3 has 15 amino acids. V was cut by 1 base and J by 4 bases, with 10 bases left in between. Germline assignment: CDR1 SGHAT and CDR2 FQNNGV. CDR3 in DNA: TGTGCCAGCAGCTTAGTCGGCATCGGCACCGGGGAGCTGTTTTTT. Translated, it gives CASSLVGIGTGELFF.

This clonotype was seen ten or more times. This sequence joins TRBV12-3 or TRBV12-4 and TRBJ2-2; D remains ambiguous. V gave up 6 bases and J gave up 4 bases, with 9 bases separating them. This CDR3 comprises 13 residues. In DNA, the CDR3 is TGTGCCAGCAGCCGCCTATCCACCGGGGAGCTGTTTTTT. This codes for CASSRLSTGELFF.

CDR3 sequence (DNA): TGCAGTGCCTCGGCGGGAGGGGGTGAGCAGTTCTTC. Translated: CSASAGGGEQFF. The genes are TRBV20-1 and TRBJ2-1; 9 nucleotides match TRBD2. This CDR3 is built from 12 residues. V lost 6 bases, J lost 9 bases, and 6 bases stayed unmatched. Germline lookup yields CDR1 DFQATT and CDR2 SNEGSKA (reference sequence).

This chain links TRBV29-1 with TRBJ2-1; 13 bases map to TRBD2. The V segment lost 7 bases and the J segment 0 bases; nucleotides outside the gene matches: 3. Germline V gives CDR1 SQVTM, CDR2 ANQGSEA. The CDR3 consists of 15 residues. DNA of the CDR3: TGCAGCGCTCGGACTAGCGGGAGCTCCTACAATGAGCAGTTCTTC. Residues: CSARTSGSSYNEQFF.

This clonotype was picked up a small number of times. V gene TRBV27 combines with J gene TRBJ2-7, with D hard to call. The CDR3 sequence is 13 residues long. Germline CDR1 and CDR2: MNHEY and SMNVEV (reference sequence). Trimming removed 3 bases from V and 6 bases from J, with 12 bases in between. The CDR3: CASSFSRGREQYF. The CDR3 DNA sequence: TGTGCCAGCAGTTTCTCCCGTGGGCGCGAGCAGTACTTC.

V usage is TRBV11-2 and J usage is TRBJ2-1, with D hard to call. V was pared by 1 base and J by 3 bases, with 7 bases between. The CDR3 contains 14 residues. Germline loops: CDR1 SGHAT, CDR2 FQNNGV. The CDR3 here is CASSLGNHYNEQFF. In DNA, the CDR3 is TGTGCCAGCAGCTTAGGTAACCACTACAATGAGCAGTTCTTC.